This TCR beta chain emerged from a study of blood T cell repertoires in COVID-19. Study details: COVID-19 samples from acute and convalescent phases originated in the United States, Italy and Spain. The analysed material was cDNA or gDNA that came from T cells, B-cell-depleted T cells, or PBMCs.

Original processing methods: Estimates of nucleated cell counts were drawn from the amplification of reference gene primers. The assay was immunoSEQ multiplex PCR, and TCRdb's table has in-frame clones only and misses some. V and J calls and clone size are given by that table; D and trimming were obtained from the DNA. This sample carries about 75,000 clones, 74% of them seen once, and the ten largest clones take 2.6%. The source of this sequence is a human donor with acute or convalescent COVID-19. The donor label of this sample is uncertain. The sequenced sample was peripheral blood.

CDR3 sequence reads: CASSLAVAVGELFF. The CDR3 coding sequence is TGCGCCAGCAGCTTGGCCGTAGCAGTCGGGGAGCTGTTTTTT. J is TRBJ2-2 and V is TRBV5-1; D uncertain. This CDR3 comprises 14 residues. Deletions cut 0 bases from V and 7 bases from J, with 10 bases between. Germline V gene sequence: CDR1 SGHRS, CDR2 YFSETQ.